This entry concerns a single TCR beta chain. Its antigen target is currently unknown. Per-base quality was not reported, and no clone a single base away is much larger than it. The data are from a study of T cell changes during pregnancy in multiple sclerosis (dated by TCRdb to between 2018 and 2020). Describing the broader study: The study examined how the T cell repertoire changed over the course of pregnancy in women with multiple sclerosis.

The receptor library was made with the immunoSEQ multiplex PCR assay. The immuneACCESS repertoire file appears here via TCRdb, limited to in-frame rearrangements. These files lack a portion of the clones; in checked studies, under half of the deficit traces to unresolved V genes, and the cause of the others is not known. The sample data list tens of thousands of clones, and under 95% of these were observed just once. The top ten hold 0.6% to 0.8% of the sample. This receptor was taken from a female donor in good health, enrolled as a control in a pregnancy study. Source: CD4+ T cells from peripheral blood mononuclear cells, taken in the second trimester of pregnancy.

The sequenced DNA is TGTGCCAGCTCCCAAGGGGGCCCGACTAATGAAAAACTGTTTTTT. Its translation reads: CASSQGGPTNEKLFF. The chain employs TRBV18 and TRBJ1-4; 7 of the junction bases match TRBD1. The germline V gene provides CDR1 KGHSH and CDR2 LQKENI. There are 15 amino acids in the CDR3, from cysteine to phenylalanine inclusive. Only the CDR3 DNA stays, 45 bases, in frame from base 1. Trimming removed 6 bases from V and 2 bases from J; the gene matches leave 6 bases unexplained.